These 24 T cell receptor beta chains came from one sample sequenced in a study of blood T cell repertoires in COVID-19 (TCRdb year 2020). The protocol used for the library was the immunoSEQ multiplex PCR assay. What TCRdb holds here is the immuneACCESS table cut down to in-frame rearrangements. Part of the clones is not present; checked against another copy, under half of the missing clones reflect an unresolved V gene, and the others are unexplained. The sample table records about 220,000 clones; 82% of these occur just once. The ten most abundant clones make up about 3.9% of the sample. The sample consisted of peripheral blood. The receptors shown here come from a woman of 80 years or more with acute or convalescent COVID-19.

This clone was found a few times. The chain is built from TRBV3-1 (or the pseudogene TRBV3-2) and TRBJ2-1; 9 bases match TRBD2. This CDR3 spans 18 amino acids. CDR1 LGHDT and CDR2 YNNKEL come from the germline V gene (reference sequence). J was trimmed by 7 bases and V by 4 bases; bases with no gene match: 17. CDR3 sequence reads: CASSRLGVAGGQGNEQFF. CDR3 coding DNA: TGTGCCAGCAGCCGCCTAGGGGTCGCGGGGGGGCAGGGTAATGAGCAGTTCTTC.

The chain joins TRBV7-8 to TRBJ1-1; D gene uncertain. Trimming left V 5 bases short and J 4 bases short, with 14 bases between. This CDR3 contains 14 residues. Per germline, CDR1 SGHVS and CDR2 FQNEAQ. CDR3 coding DNA: TGTGCCAGCAGCCCGACAACTCTTAGCACTGAAGCTTTCTTT. It encodes CASSPTTLSTEAFF.

The chain uses TRBV5-1 and TRBJ2-3; 8 bases are shared with TRBD1. The V segment lost 2 bases and the J segment 3 bases; nucleotides outside the gene matches: 5. Germline values: CDR1 SGHRS, CDR2 YFSETQ. CDR3 length: 15 residues. In nucleotides, the CDR3 is TGCGCCAGCAGCTTTCGACAGGGGAGGACAGATACGCAGTATTTT. Translated, it gives CASSFRQGRTDTQYF.

This sequence joins TRBV7-8 and TRBJ2-7; the D gene is possibly TRBD2 (6 bases). Germline loops: CDR1 SGHVS, CDR2 FQNEAQ. This CDR3 comprises 14 residues. Trimming left V 1 base short and J 6 bases short, with 13 bases between. The CDR3 protein is CASSLEGGAGEQYF. The CDR3 DNA is TGTGCCAGCAGCTTAGAGGGAGGAGCCGGCGAGCAGTACTTC.

This clone was counted at least ten times. This sequence joins TRBV11-2 and TRBJ1-6; no reliable D call. Trimming shortened V by 0 bases and J by 9 bases, and 3 bases separated the two germline ends. CDR1 is SGHAT and CDR2 is FQNNGV in the germline V gene. There are 12 residues in the CDR3. CDR3 residues: CASSLDRSPLHF. DNA for the CDR3: TGTGCCAGCAGCTTAGATCGTTCACCCCTCCACTTT.

This clone was seen at least ten times. J is TRBJ1-2 and V is TRBV28; D not resolved. The germline CDR1 and CDR2 sequences are MDHEN and SYDVKM. CDR3 length: 14 amino acids. Deletions cut 6 bases from V and 4 bases from J, with 15 bases between. The CDR3 DNA reads TGTGCCAGCAGGGTACGGGGTCGAGGCTATGGCTACACCTTC. It is translated as CASRVRGRGYGYTF.

This rearrangement joins TRBV10-2 to TRBJ1-2; 7 bases fit TRBD1. The V gene end was trimmed by 3 bases and the J gene end by 8 bases; junction bases not matched to a gene: 6. CDR1 and CDR2 (germline): WSHSY, SAAADI. The CDR3 consists of 13 residues. The CDR3 sequence: CASSESTGTGYTF. CDR3 bases: TGCGCCAGCAGTGAATCGACAGGGACGGGCTACACCTTC.

The chain couples TRBV5-6 to TRBJ1-5, with TRBD1 matching over 9 bases. The CDR3 loop spans 17 amino acids. Germline values: CDR1 SGHDT, CDR2 YYEEEE. Losses at the gene ends were 4 bases for V and 2 bases for J; bases not matched to a gene: 10. The CDR3 DNA follows: TGTGCCAGCAGCCGAATGATCCGGACAGGGGGCAATCAGCCCCAGCATTTT. Amino acid sequence: CASSRMIRTGGNQPQHF.

The chain combines TRBV19 with TRBJ1-5; a possible D gene is TRBD1 (5 bases). The CDR3 covers 16 residues. Trimming removed 0 bases from V and 9 bases from J, with 18 bases in between. Germline V gene lookup returns CDR1 LNHDA and CDR2 SQIVND (reference sequence). CDR3 sequence (DNA): TGTGCCAGTAGTATAGAGCAGGGTTGGCCGTTCCGGCCCCAGCATTTT. Translating gives CASSIEQGWPFRPQHF.

This clone was picked up one time. The chain is built from TRBV18 and TRBJ2-1; 10 bases are shared with TRBD1. The CDR3 covers 16 residues. CDR1 KGHSH and CDR2 LQKENI come from the germline V gene. After removal of 4 bases from V and 5 bases from J, the junction contained 8 bases not matched to a gene. Here the CDR3 reads CASSLFSGQGDNEQFF. The CDR3 coding sequence is TGTGCCAGCTCACTCTTCTCAGGACAGGGGGACAATGAGCAGTTCTTC.

The chain is built from TRBV28 and TRBJ1-2, with a tentative D call TRBD1 (5 bases). From germline, CDR1 is MDHEN and CDR2 SYDVKM. CDR3 length: 13 residues. Between the trimmed V and J ends, which lost 7 bases and 2 bases, there was a span of 11 bases. CDR3 sequence (DNA): TGTGCCAGCATCCAGGGTAGGAACTATGGCTACACCTTC. Its translation is CASIQGRNYGYTF.

The chain uses TRBV2 and TRBJ2-5; a possible D gene is TRBD1 (6 bases). The CDR3 runs to 16 residues. The V gene's germline CDR1 is SNHLY and CDR2 FYNNEI. V was trimmed by 8 bases and J by 5 bases, leaving 24 bases between them. The CDR3 loop is CASLPTGIGLGETQYF. As DNA, the CDR3 is TGTGCCAGCTTACCTACAGGGATCGGGCTTGGGGAGACCCAGTACTTC.

V is TRBV14 and J is TRBJ2-7; 7 nucleotides agree with TRBD1. Trimming took 4 bases from V and 5 from J; bases not matched to a gene: 8. The germline V gene encodes CDR1 SGHDN and CDR2 FVKESK. The CDR3 is 14 amino acids. The CDR3 sequence is CASSRDRVSNEQYF. Here the CDR3 DNA reads TGTGCCAGCAGCCGAGACAGGGTATCCAACGAGCAGTACTTC.

J is TRBJ2-1 and V is TRBV24-1; 9 bases fit TRBD1. CDR3 length: 13 residues. The germline CDR1 and CDR2 sequences are KGHDR and SFDVKD. V shed 6 bases and J 5 bases; nucleotides not matched to a gene: 1. This CDR3 reads CATSRDRDNEQFF. DNA for the CDR3: TGTGCCACCAGTAGGGACAGGGACAATGAGCAGTTCTTC.

On this clone itself: Its ends do not fully match the called genes, so a read error is possible. The V gene is TRBV7-9, the J gene TRBJ1-4; TRBD1 matches at 7 bases. CDR3 size: 15 residues. The germline CDR1 and CDR2 sequences are SEHNR and FQNEAQ (reference sequence). CDR3 residues: CASSLAGTAVEKLFF. CDR3 DNA sequence: TGTGCCAGCAGCCTAGCCGGGACAGCGGTTGAAAAACTGTTTTTT.

The chain combines TRBV19 with TRBJ2-3; 15 bases agree with TRBD2. The CDR3 is made up of 17 amino acids. Trimming removed 8 bases from V and 8 bases from J; junction bases left unmatched: 14. Germline CDR1 is LNHDA and CDR2 is SQIVND (reference sequence). The CDR3 DNA reads TGTGCCAGTCAGTCTTGGACTAGCGGGGGGGCCTCTAGTACGCAGTATTTT. Amino acids: CASQSWTSGGASSTQYF.

This clone was seen just once. V usage is TRBV6-5 and J usage is TRBJ2-3; the match to TRBD1 covers 7 bases. From germline, CDR1 is MNHEY and CDR2 SVGAGI. The CDR3 is 15 residues long. J gave up 3 bases and V 8 bases, and 11 bases lay outside the gene matches. DNA for the CDR3: TGTGCCAGCTTCGACAGGGTCAAAGGGACAGATACGCAGTATTTT. This codes for CASFDRVKGTDTQYF.

The V and J genes are TRBV7-2 and TRBJ1-6; TRBD1 aligns across 8 bases. The CDR3 consists of 15 residues. V was pared by 1 base and J by 7 bases, with 3 bases of the junction left unmatched. The germline gives CDR1 SGHTA, CDR2 FQGNSA. The CDR3, as DNA: TGTGCCAGCAGCTTAGTAGGGGACAGGAATTCACCCCTCCACTTT. It codes for CASSLVGDRNSPLHF.

J is TRBJ2-7 and V is TRBV7-2; 7 nucleotides match TRBD2. V shed 1 base and J 7 bases; nucleotides not matched to a gene: 7. CDR3 length equals 14 residues. Germline values: CDR1 SGHTA, CDR2 FQGNSA. The DNA of the CDR3 is TGTGCCAGCAGCTTAGTATCTCTCGGGGGGGAGCAGTACTTC. As protein: CASSLVSLGGEQYF.

The rearrangement joins TRBV7-9 to TRBJ2-6; a weak D match, TRBD2 (6 bases). CDR3 size: 16 residues. The V and J ends lost 5 bases and 4 bases respectively, with 15 bases between them. Germline V CDR1 and CDR2: SEHNR, FQNEAQ (reference sequence). CDR3 coding DNA: TGTGCCAGCAGCCCATTGGGACTCGTCGGGGCCAACGTCCTGACTTTC. Its translation: CASSPLGLVGANVLTF.

This chain links TRBV5-6 with TRBJ2-7; D perhaps matches TRBD1 (5 bases). The germline CDR1 and CDR2 sequences are SGHDT and YYEEEE. The CDR3 is 15 residues long. Trimming shortened V by 0 bases and J by 6 bases, and 16 bases separated the two germline ends. The CDR3 DNA follows: TGTGCCAGCAGCTTGGGTTTGTGGGGCGCGAGCGAGCAGTACTTC. This encodes CASSLGLWGASEQYF. Complete variable domain (other parts from reference TRBV5-6 and TRBJ2-7): DAGVTQSPTHLIKTRGQQVTLRCSPKSGHDTVSWYQQALGQGPQFIFQYYEEEERQRGNFPDRFSGHQFPNYSSELNVNALLLGDSALYLCASSLGLWGASEQYFGPGTRLTVT.

V and J are TRBV9 and TRBJ1-2, with a possible D match to TRBD1 (5 bases). Germline V gene sequence: CDR1 SGDLS, CDR2 YYNGEE. The CDR3 contains 15 residues. The germline V and J ends were trimmed by 4 bases and 4 bases, with 17 bases remaining between them. The CDR3 loop reads CASSPSGGFGYGYTF. CDR3 bases: TGTGCCAGCAGCCCCTCGGGGGGGTTCGGCTATGGCTACACCTTC.

This clone was observed many times. The rearrangement links TRBV29-1 to TRBJ2-5, with 7 nucleotides matching TRBD1. Trimming cost V 4 bases and J 5 bases; bases outside gene matches: 10. This CDR3 is built from 14 residues. The V gene's germline CDR1 is SQVTM and CDR2 ANQGSEA. CDR3 residues: CSVGGGPWGETQYF. DNA for the CDR3: TGCAGCGTTGGAGGGGGCCCATGGGGGGAGACCCAGTACTTC. The whole variable domain, filled in from reference TRBV29-1 and TRBJ2-5, reads SAVISQKPSRDICQRGTSLTIQCQVDSQVTMMFWYRQQPGQSLTLIATANQGSEATYESGFVIDKFPISRPNLTFSTLTVSNMSPEDSSIYLCSVGGGPWGETQYFGPGTRLLVL.

V and J are TRBV12-3 or TRBV12-4 and TRBJ2-7, with D possibly being TRBD2 (6 bases). The CDR3 is 13 residues long. Deletions cut 8 bases from V and 3 bases from J, with 14 bases between. CDR3 nucleotide sequence: TGTGCCAGCGGGGAGGACGGTCGCTACGAGCAGTACTTC. It specifies CASGEDGRYEQYF.